Detailed here is one T cell receptor (beta chain). Its antigen is as yet unknown. Trimming stripped 5 bases from V and 8 bases from J, with 22 bases between. The CDR3 has 16 amino acids. These data are taken from a study of response to subunit inactivated influenza vaccine. General observations from the study: The authors put forward the suggestion that each seasonal influenza vaccination may bring in only a limited number of new T cells.

TCRdb passed the RT-PCR reads through MiXCR, listing each CDR3 protein once. This table holds fewer than 550,000 distinct CDR3 sequences, roughly 27% found once. The sequencing used CD4+ T cells sorted from PBMCs, collected 5 days after vaccination. This chain connects TRBV12-3 or TRBV12-4 to TRBJ1-3; no firm D call. The sequence came from a man in his forties or fifties who received an inactivated influenza vaccine. CDR3 nucleotides: TGTGCCAGCAGTCGATCCTCCGGGATCGGGAGGGACACCATATATTTT. Translating it yields CASSRSSGIGRDTIYF.